Given below is one TCR beta chain in context. The antigen is undetermined. These data come from a study of T cells expressing NK-cell markers. General observations from the study: Leadership of the CD3+CD56-NKG2C+ fraction also belonged to these clonotypes in a handful of donors.

Reanalyzing the 5' RACE reads, TCRdb keeps one entry per CDR3 protein, without DNA. This table holds about 460,000 distinct CDR3 sequences. Germline assignment: CDR1 KGHSH and CDR2 LQKENI. The CDR3 length is 15 residues. J is TRBJ2-7 and V is TRBV18; TCRdb calls TRBD2, which cannot be checked without DNA. The sequencing sample was made of blood T cells: a sorted CD56 or NKG2C T cell subset, CD4+ or CD8+ T cells, or bulk PBMC T cells (not recorded which). This clonotype was obtained from a woman aged 50 to 65 in good health. The CDR3 here is CASSPYLVRVYEQYF. Using reference TRBV18 and TRBJ2-7 for the parts outside the CDR3, the full variable domain is NAGVMQNPRHLVRRRGQEARLRCSPMKGHSHVYWYRQLPEEGLKFMVYLQKENIIDESGMPKERFSAEFPKEGPSILRIQQVVRGDSAAYFCASSPYLVRVYEQYFGPGTRLTVT.